The rows below give T cell receptor beta chains drawn from one sample of a study of Graves' ophthalmopathy and Graves' hyperthyroidism. MiXCR, applied by TCRdb to the multiplex PCR reads, yields one record per CDR3 protein. The top ten clones hold under 3.5% of a sample with hundreds of thousands of distinct CDR3 sequences, under 50% of them seen once. Sequenced: peripheral blood. The origin of the receptors is an adult man with Graves' ophthalmopathy. The CDR3 runs from the conserved cysteine through the conserved F or W. The D gene is left open where the match is weak. Clone sizes are given selectively: once, few, many, or a class where the clone is expanded.

d_gene	v_gene	abundance	j_gene	CDR3nt	CDR3aa
-	TRBV7-3	many	TRBJ1-2	TGTGCCAGCAGCTTAAGTGCCGGCCCTAACTATGGCTACACCTTC	CASSLSAGPNYGYTF
-	TRBV4-1	-	TRBJ1-2	TGCGCCAGCAGCCAAAAGATTGGGGGGGAAGCTGGCTACACCTTC	CASSQKIGGEAGYTF
-	TRBV2	-	TRBJ2-5	TGTGCCAGCAGTTACTCGGTCCCCGGTGTCCAAGAGACCCAGTACTTC	CASSYSVPGVQETQYF
-	TRBV7-9	few	TRBJ2-3	TGTGCCAGCAGCTTCCTCGGGCCCACGGATACGCAGTATTTT	CASSFLGPTDTQYF
-	TRBV15	few	TRBJ1-2	TGTGCCACCAGCCCCAGCAGGGGTCCCTATGGCTACACCTTC	CATSPSRGPYGYTF
TRBD1	TRBV29-1	many	TRBJ1-1	TGCAGCGTCCGCAGGGGGCAAGGGGCTGAAGCTTTCTTT	CSVRRGQGAEAFF
TRBD2	TRBV7-9	-	TRBJ2-1	TGTGCCAGCAGTTTTAGCGGGGGGGCCATTAATGAGCAGTTCTTC	CASSFSGGAINEQFF
-	TRBV11-2	-	TRBJ2-2	TGTGCCAGCAGCCTAGGACACGGTCGCACCGGGGAGCTGTTTTTT	CASSLGHGRTGELFF
-	TRBV19	few	TRBJ2-7	TGTGCCAGTAAAGACAGTGGCTACGAGCAGTACTTC	CASKDSGYEQYF
-	TRBV10-3	once	TRBJ1-5	-	CAISEVGTGSYEHF
-	TRBV29-1	few	TRBJ2-3	TGCAGCGAAATTGGTCAGGGAGATACGCAGTATTTT	CSEIGQGDTQYF
-	TRBV24-1	-	TRBJ1-1	TGTGCCACCAGCAGGCTGACAGTGAACACTGAAGCTTTCTTT	CATSRLTVNTEAFF
-	TRBV7-9	many	TRBJ1-1	TGTGCCAGCAGCTTAATCACACTCGTCTTT	CASSLITLVF
-	TRBV2	-	TRBJ1-5	TGTGCCAGCAGCGAACGGGGTGGGAGACAGCCCCAGCATTTT	CASSERGGRQPQHF
-	TRBV12-3/TRBV12-4	-	TRBJ1-2	TGTGCCAGCGCAGACGGGGACGATGGCACAGGAGCCAACTATGGCTACACCTTC	CASADGDDGTGANYGYTF
-	TRBV10-3	many	TRBJ2-7	TGTGCCATCAGTGAGTCGTACCAAACCTACGAGCAGTACTTC	CAISESYQTYEQYF
TRBD2	TRBV11-2	-	TRBJ2-5	TGTGCCAGCAGCCAAGATCCAGCGGGAAGAGAGACCCAGTACTTC	CASSQDPAGRETQYF
-	TRBV25-1	many	TRBJ1-1	TGTGCCAGCAGGGCCAGGAACACTGAAGCTTTCTTT	CASRARNTEAFF
-	TRBV25-1	many	TRBJ1-5	TGTGCCAGCACCCCAGAGGGAGTCACCCCCAATCAGCCCCAGCATTTT	CASTPEGVTPNQPQHF
-	TRBV6-2/TRBV6-3	few	TRBJ1-4	TGTGCCAGCAGTTACTTCGCAGGGGCAACTAATGAAAAACTGTTTTTT	CASSYFAGATNEKLFF
TRBD1	TRBV9	many	TRBJ1-4	TGTGCCAGCAGCGGACGGACAGGTCACGAAAAACTGTTTTTT	CASSGRTGHEKLFF
TRBD2	TRBV3-1	few	TRBJ2-5	TGTGCCAGCAGCCAACCTACTAGCGGGGGTGAGACCCAGTACTTC	CASSQPTSGGETQYF
-	TRBV19	few	TRBJ2-7	TGTGCCTGGACAGAGCAGAACCACGAGCAGTACTTC	CAWTEQNHEQYF
-	TRBV2	many	TRBJ1-1	TGTGCCAGCAGGAGAGGGTCTCCCCAGGAGGCTTTCTTT	CASRRGSPQEAFF
TRBD1	TRBV12-3/TRBV12-4	few	TRBJ2-2	TGTGCCAGCAGTTTCGGACAGGGTCATACCGGGGAGCTGTTTTTT	CASSFGQGHTGELFF
-	TRBV25-1	-	TRBJ2-5	TGTGCCAGCAGTGAAGGGGACGGAATCCCTAGGGAGACCCAGTACTTC	CASSEGDGIPRETQYF
-	TRBV7-2	-	TRBJ2-2	TGTGCCAGCAGCTTAGATCCGAGCACCGGGGAGCTGTTTTTT	CASSLDPSTGELFF
-	TRBV12-3/TRBV12-4	many	TRBJ1-2	TGTGCCAGCAGTCCCGACGGCCAGTCTAACTATGGCTACACCTTC	CASSPDGQSNYGYTF
TRBD2	TRBV9	many	TRBJ2-5	TGTGCCAGCAGCGTAGGGCTAGCGGGAGAGGAGACCCAGTACTTC	CASSVGLAGEETQYF
-	TRBV2	-	TRBJ2-7	TGTGCCAGCAGTGAAGACGTGGTGGGCTCCTTCTACGAGCAGTACTTC	CASSEDVVGSFYEQYF
-	TRBV20-1	few	TRBJ2-3	TGCAGTGCTAGAGACTTAGCGGCTAGCACAGATACGCAGTATTTT	CSARDLAASTDTQYF
TRBD1	TRBV19	many	TRBJ1-6	TGTGCCAGTAGGGGACAGGGGAGTGGATCACCCCTCCACTTT	CASRGQGSGSPLHF
TRBD1	TRBV4-3	-	TRBJ1-1	TGCGCCAGCAGCCAAGCCCATAAGGGACAGGGGTGGACTGAAGCTTTCTTT	CASSQAHKGQGWTEAFF